Below, 23 T cell receptor beta chains from the same sample are listed, as sequenced in a study of cytomegalovirus exposure and HLA in healthy donors. Amplification used 60 Vbeta primers and 13 Jbeta primers. Clones were sequenced by immunoSEQ multiplex PCR, and TCRdb holds only the in-frame ones, with some missing. The data contain 70,000 or so clones, just over 85% of them singletons. The sequencing sample was made of PBMCs. The receptors come from a woman aged 25-40 years in good health and CMV-seronegative.

CDR3 DNA sequence: TGTGCCAGCAGCGTAAAGGCTAGAGAGCTTGATACGCAGTATTTT. The encoded protein is CASSVKARELDTQYF. The rearrangement links TRBV7-3 to TRBJ2-3; D gene ambiguous. The CDR3 covers 15 residues. Germline V gene lookup returns CDR1 SGHTA and CDR2 FQGTGA. The V end lost 5 bases, the J end lost 6 bases, and 18 bases lay between the germline ends.

Here the CDR3 reads CASKGTGPYGYTF. The CDR3 DNA reads TGCGCCAGCAAGGGGACAGGGCCCTATGGCTACACCTTC. The chain employs TRBV5-1 and TRBJ1-2; TRBD1 aligns across 9 bases. V lost 6 bases to trimming and J lost 4 bases; unmatched junction nucleotides: 4. Per germline, CDR1 SGHRS and CDR2 YFSETQ. The CDR3 has 13 amino acids.

The chain combines TRBV2 with TRBJ1-2; D is ambiguous. CDR1 SNHLY and CDR2 FYNNEI come from the germline V gene. The V end lost 5 bases, the J end lost 4 bases, and 11 bases lay between the germline ends. The CDR3 loop spans 13 amino acids. In nucleotides, the CDR3 is TGTGCCAGCAGTACGCAGGTTGGCTATGGCTACACCTTC. Translated, it gives CASSTQVGYGYTF.

This rearrangement joins TRBV19 to TRBJ1-5; 7 bases align to TRBD1. Germline loops: CDR1 LNHDA, CDR2 SQIVND (reference sequence). This CDR3 region has 13 residues. V lost 5 bases to trimming and J lost 3 bases; unmatched junction nucleotides: 1. CDR3 protein: CASSGQDNQPQHF. CDR3 in DNA: TGTGCCAGTAGTGGACAGGACAATCAGCCCCAGCATTTT.

Only one count was recorded for this clone. For the CDR3, the DNA is TGCGCCAGCAGCTTGGTTCTAGCGGGAGCCACAGATACGCAGTATTTT. It specifies CASSLVLAGATDTQYF. V and J are TRBV5-1 and TRBJ2-3; TRBD2 matches 10 bases. V lost 0 bases and J lost 2; bases outside the gene matches: 3. The CDR3 is 16 amino acids. The germline CDR1 and CDR2 sequences are SGHRS and YFSETQ.

The chain recombines TRBV30 with TRBJ2-5; the match to TRBD1 covers 7 bases. The V segment lost 1 base and the J segment 7 bases; nucleotides outside the gene matches: 6. This CDR3 spans 13 amino acids. Germline V gene lookup returns CDR1 GTSNPN and CDR2 SVGIG (reference sequence). For the CDR3, the DNA is TGTGCCTGGAGTGCCACAGGGGATGGGACCCAGTACTTC. Encoded protein: CAWSATGDGTQYF.

The genes are TRBV19 and TRBJ1-5, with 10 bases aligning to TRBD1. With V trimmed by 5 bases and J by 4 bases, 5 bases remained unmatched. This CDR3 comprises 15 residues. Per germline, CDR1 LNHDA and CDR2 SQIVND (reference sequence). Here the CDR3 reads CASSAGTGVNQPQHF. For the CDR3, the DNA is TGTGCCAGTAGTGCAGGGACAGGGGTAAATCAGCCCCAGCATTTT.

The chain has TRBV2 and TRBJ1-4; weak D call: TRBD1 (5 bases). V was shortened by 4 bases and J by 4 bases, with 13 bases between the two germline ends. Germline-derived CDR1 and CDR2 are SNHLY and FYNNEI. The CDR3 loop spans 15 amino acids. Written as DNA, the CDR3 is TGTGCCAGCAGTGGCGCAACAGGAGTTAATGAAAAACTGTTTTTT. Amino acid sequence: CASSGATGVNEKLFF.

The chain uses TRBV27 and TRBJ2-5; 8 nucleotides line up with TRBD1. After removal of 6 bases from V and 3 bases from J, the junction contained 9 bases not matched to a gene. The CDR3 is 15 amino acids. The germline CDR1 and CDR2 sequences are MNHEY and SMNVEV (reference sequence). CDR3 region: CASRGGTGPKETQYF. The CDR3 DNA follows: TGTGCCAGCAGGGGCGGGACAGGTCCGAAAGAGACCCAGTACTTC.

The chain links TRBV9 to TRBJ2-7; TRBD2 matches at 9 bases. The germline V gene has CDR1 SGDLS and CDR2 YYNGEE. Losses at the gene ends were 4 bases for V and 5 bases for J; bases not matched to a gene: 16. The CDR3 is made up of 17 amino acids. In DNA form, the CDR3 reads TGTGCCAGCAGCCGTTCCCCCGTGGCGGGAGGGCACAACGAGCAGTACTTC. Protein sequence: CASSRSPVAGGHNEQYF.

The chain joins TRBV29-1 to TRBJ1-2; tentative D call: TRBD1 (6 bases). Germline V CDR1 and CDR2: SQVTM, ANQGSEA. The CDR3 runs 11 residues. V lost 7 bases, J lost 3 bases, and 9 bases lay in between. The CDR3 nucleotides are TGCAGCGCCACAGGGTACTATGGCTACACCTTC. Protein: CSATGYYGYTF.

This chain uses TRBV9 with TRBJ2-7, with 9 bases lining up with TRBD1. Germline values: CDR1 SGDLS, CDR2 YYNGEE. J lost 3 bases, V lost 3 bases, and 7 bases had no gene match. The CDR3 consists of 15 residues. The CDR3 nucleotides are TGTGCCAGCAGCGGAAAAGACAGGGGGGACTACGAGCAGTACTTC. Protein product: CASSGKDRGDYEQYF. Using reference TRBV9 and TRBJ2-7 for the parts outside the CDR3, the full variable domain is DSGVTQTPKHLITATGQRVTLRCSPRSGDLSVYWYQQSLDQGLQFLIQYYNGEERAKGNILERFSAQQFPDLHSELNLSSLELGDSALYFCASSGKDRGDYEQYFGPGTRLTVT.

The rearrangement links TRBV4-1 to TRBJ2-3, with 12 bases lining up with TRBD1. The J segment lost 2 bases and the V segment lost 8 bases, leaving 11 bases of the junction unmatched. CDR3 length: 17 residues. The germline V gene has CDR1 MGHRA and CDR2 YSYEKL. CDR3 sequence (DNA): TGCGCCAGCTCTCCAGGGACAGGGGGCAGGGTCACAGATACGCAGTATTTT. It is translated as CASSPGTGGRVTDTQYF.

V and J are TRBV10-1 and TRBJ2-3; 7 nucleotides agree with TRBD2. Germline V gives CDR1 WNHNN, CDR2 SYGVQD (reference sequence). The CDR3 sequence is 16 residues long. Losses at the gene ends were 2 bases for V and 7 bases for J; bases not matched to a gene: 12. CDR3: CASSEERTSPKYTQYF. Written as DNA, the CDR3 is TGCGCCAGCAGTGAGGAGAGGACTAGTCCCAAGTATACGCAGTATTTT.

The chain couples TRBV29-1 to TRBJ1-1, with D hard to call. From germline, CDR1 is SQVTM and CDR2 ANQGSEA. V lost 4 bases, J lost 1 base, and 10 bases lay in between. The CDR3 sequence is 13 residues long. Here the CDR3 DNA reads TGCAGCGTTGTTATGCAGGCGAACACTGAAGCTTTCTTT. It yields the protein CSVVMQANTEAFF.

Written as DNA, the CDR3 is TGTGCCAGCAGCTCCCTCAGGAGGAGGCCCTATGGCTACACCTTC. Amino acid sequence: CASSSLRRRPYGYTF. The chain links TRBV11-2 to TRBJ1-2; the D is unclear. V was pared by 4 bases and J by 4 bases, with 16 bases between. This CDR3 contains 15 residues. Germline assignment: CDR1 SGHAT and CDR2 FQNNGV.

The chain joins TRBV7-9 to TRBJ2-2; 8 bases are a match to TRBD2. With V trimmed by 3 bases and J by 1 base, 7 bases remained unmatched. The CDR3 contains 17 residues. CDR1 is SEHNR and CDR2 is FQNEAQ in the germline V gene (reference sequence). For the CDR3, the DNA is TGTGCCAGCAGCTTCCGGGGGGGGGAAGGGAACACCGGGGAGCTGTTTTTT. Protein product: CASSFRGGEGNTGELFF.

V gene TRBV11-3 combines with J gene TRBJ2-7; 10 bases align to TRBD2. Germline V gene lookup returns CDR1 SGHNT and CDR2 YENEEA. The CDR3 is made up of 17 amino acids. V trimming: 4 bases; J trimming: 3 bases; junction bases outside the gene matches: 12. CDR3 in DNA: TGTGCCAGCAGCTCTGGGCTAGCGGGAGACTCCCTCTACGAGCAGTACTTC. Its translation: CASSSGLAGDSLYEQYF.

This chain connects TRBV7-6 to TRBJ2-5; possibly TRBD2 for D (5 bases). V lost 5 bases and J 5 bases, leaving 18 bases between the germline ends. The CDR3 contains 15 residues. CDR1 and CDR2 from the germline V gene are SGHVS and FNYEAQ. The CDR3: CASSPLSGIGETQYF. In DNA form, the CDR3 reads TGTGCCAGCAGCCCACTCTCGGGGATAGGTGAGACCCAGTACTTC. The full variable domain, rest sourced from reference TRBV7-6 and TRBJ2-5, is GAGVSQSPRYKVTKRGQDVALRCDPISGHVSLYWYRQALGQGPEFLTYFNYEAQQDKSGLPNDRFSAERPEGSISTLTIQRTEQRDSAMYRCASSPLSGIGETQYFGPGTRLLVL.

V gene TRBV27 combines with J gene TRBJ2-1; 7 nucleotides line up with TRBD2. Germline V gives CDR1 MNHEY, CDR2 SMNVEV (reference sequence). CDR3 length: 17 amino acids. With V trimmed by 1 base and J by 0 bases, 6 bases remained unmatched. This chain's CDR3 is CASSLWASGISYNEQFF. The CDR3 DNA reads as TGTGCCAGCAGTTTATGGGCTAGCGGCATCTCCTACAATGAGCAGTTCTTC.

This chain links TRBV5-1 with TRBJ2-7; 7 bases align to TRBD2. Trimming at V came to 2 bases and at J to 3 bases, leaving 2 bases not matched to a gene. Germline CDR1 reads SGHRS; CDR2 reads YFSETQ. This CDR3 is 13 amino acids long. The DNA for the CDR3 is TGCGCCAGCAGCTTCCCTAGCGGCTACGAGCAGTACTTC. Its protein is CASSFPSGYEQYF. Full variable domain (remainder filled in from reference TRBV5-1 and TRBJ2-7): KAGVTQTPRYLIKTRGQQVTLSCSPISGHRSVSWYQQTPGQGLQFLFEYFSETQRNKGNFPGRFSGRQFSNSRSEMNVSTLELGDSALYLCASSFPSGYEQYFGPGTRLTVT.

The gene calls are TRBV7-2 and TRBJ2-7, with D perhaps TRBD2 (6 bases). The CDR3 has 13 residues. Trimming left V 7 bases short and J 0 bases short, with 10 bases between. Per germline, CDR1 SGHTA and CDR2 FQGNSA. The CDR3 DNA reads as TGTGCCAGCAAGGGGACTGACTCCTACGAGCAGTACTTC. Translation gives CASKGTDSYEQYF. The variable domain in full, completed from reference TRBV7-2 and TRBJ2-7, reads GAGVSQSPSNKVTEKGKDVELRCDPISGHTALYWYRQSLGQGLEFLIYFQGNSAPDKSGLPSDRFSAERTGGSVSTLTIQRTQQEDSAVYLCASKGTDSYEQYFGPGTRLTVT.

The chain recombines TRBV13 with TRBJ2-1, with D possibly matching TRBD1 (5 bases). This CDR3 region has 14 residues. V lost 5 bases, J lost 4 bases, and 12 bases lay in between. The V gene's germline CDR1 is PRHDT and CDR2 FYEKMQ (reference sequence). CDR3 protein: CASSLQDRYNEQFF. For the CDR3, the DNA is TGTGCCAGCAGCCTACAAGACAGATACAATGAGCAGTTCTTC.